This T cell receptor (beta chain) was profiled in a study of T cell repertoires in cytomegalovirus infection. TCRdb redid the calling of the reads with MiXCR, one entry per CDR3 protein. Among around 450,000 distinct CDR3 sequences listed, about 11% were seen once. In this sample, this clonotype turned up many times. Germline CDR1 and CDR2: SGHRS and YFSETQ. V shed 3 bases and J shed 5 bases, with 17 bases lying between them. The CDR3 loop spans 15 amino acids. The chain employs TRBV5-1 and TRBJ1-1; tentative D call: TRBD1 (5 bases). This TCR came from a human donor in good health (CMV status not recorded). Some clones in this sample may be carry-over from other donors' samples. The sequencing input was PBMCs. CDR3 nucleotides: TGCGCCAGCAGCTCAGCGGGGGAGGGCGGGACTGAAGCTTTCTTT. It encodes CASSSAGEGGTEAFF.